A selection of T cell receptor beta chains follows, all from one sample in a study of shared clonotypes between healthy human individuals. TCRdb's table, derived via immunoSEQ multiplex PCR, lists solely in-frame clones and lacks some. Here the sample spans a few million clones, 93% being singletons. The sample comprised naive CD4+ T cells from PBMCs. The receptor set was obtained from a man aged 18 to 30 in good health. Some clones in this sample may be carry-over from other donors' samples. CDR3s include the opening cysteine and the closing phenylalanine or tryptophan. The order of the fields is clone size, J gene, V gene, D gene, CDR3 DNA, CDR3 protein. The D gene is left open where the match is weak. The listing skips clone size in some rows; elsewhere it reads once, few, many or a size class.

NA | TRBJ2-1 | TRBV5-1 | TRBD1 | TGCGCCAGCAGCCTAGAGGGACAGGGGGCGAGGAATGAGCAGTTCTTC | CASSLEGQGARNEQFF
NA | TRBJ2-1 | TRBV5-1 | TRBD2 | TGCGCCAGCAGCTTGAGTATAGCGGGAGGATGGAATGAGCAGTTCTTC | CASSLSIAGGWNEQFF
NA | TRBJ2-2 | TRBV30 | TRBD2 | TGTGCCTGGATGGGGCTAGCGGGAGGGCCTGGAACCGGGGAGCTGTTTTTT | CAWMGLAGGPGTGELFF
NA | TRBJ2-2 | TRBV7-9 | NA | TGTGCCAGCAGCGTTGGGGGGACAACGAACACCGGGGAGCTGTTTTTT | CASSVGGTTNTGELFF
NA | TRBJ2-3 | TRBV28 | NA | TGTGCCAGCAGTATGACAGGCGATTCTAGCACAGATACGCAGTATTTT | CASSMTGDSSTDTQYF
NA | TRBJ2-1 | TRBV9 | TRBD2 | TGTGCCAGCAGCGTAGCGGCTAGCGGGAGTGCCGGGTCCTACAATGAGCAGTTCTTC | CASSVAASGSAGSYNEQFF
NA | TRBJ1-1 | TRBV18 | NA | TGTGCCAGCTCACCATATCGGGACACTGAAGCTTTCTTT | CASSPYRDTEAFF
NA | TRBJ2-4 | TRBV2 | NA | TGTGCCAGCGGACAGTCGGCCAGGGACATTCAGTACTTC | CASGQSARDIQYF
once | TRBJ1-1 | TRBV5-1 | NA | TGCGCCAGCAGCTTGCACACTGAAGCTTTCTTT | CASSLHTEAFF
NA | TRBJ2-1 | TRBV5-8 | TRBD1 | TGTGCCAGCAGCTCCGGATGGGGACAGAGCTCCTACAATGAGCAGTTCTTC | CASSSGWGQSSYNEQFF
NA | TRBJ2-5 | TRBV12-5 | NA | TGTGCTAGTGCCTTTCAACGGGGCGAGCAAGAGACCCAGTACTTC | CASAFQRGEQETQYF
few | TRBJ1-1 | TRBV30 | NA | TGTGCCTGGAGTATACGGGTGAACACTGAAGCTTTCTTT | CAWSIRVNTEAFF
few | TRBJ1-5 | TRBV30 | NA | TGTGCCTGGAGTGTATCGGGGGCCTGGCAGCCCCAGCATTTT | CAWSVSGAWQPQHF
NA | TRBJ1-1 | TRBV27 | NA | TGTGCCAGCAGTCCCTATATCGACGCAGGGTTTGAAGCTTTCTTT | CASSPYIDAGFEAFF
NA | TRBJ2-6 | TRBV29-1 | NA | TGCAGCGTTATGGGTGACTCCAGACTCTCTGGGGCCAACGTCCTGACTTTC | CSVMGDSRLSGANVLTF
NA | TRBJ1-1 | TRBV21-1 | NA | TGTGCCAGCAGCAAAGCGGCCCGGGAAGCCACTGAAGCTTTCTTT | CASSKAAREATEAFF
NA | TRBJ2-7 | TRBV7-3 | NA | TGTGCCAGCAGCTTATCGGAACACTACGAGCAGTACTTC | CASSLSEHYEQYF
once | TRBJ1-1 | TRBV15 | TRBD1 | TGTGCCACCAGCTATGACAGGGGCACTGAAGCTTTCTTT | CATSYDRGTEAFF
NA | TRBJ1-1 | TRBV29-1 | NA | TGCAGCGTTGGAAAGGGGGAGGTTCACACTGAAGCTTTCTTT | CSVGKGEVHTEAFF
NA | TRBJ2-7 | TRBV28 | NA | TGTGCCAGCAGTTTTAGTCGGGCCCCCTACGAGCAGTACTTC | CASSFSRAPYEQYF
NA | TRBJ2-5 | TRBV28 | TRBD1 | TGTGCCAGCAGTTTATTTTGGGACAGGGAAAGACGGGACCAAGAGACCCAGTACTTC | CASSLFWDRERRDQETQYF
NA | TRBJ2-7 | TRBV7-2 | NA | TGTGCCAGCAGCCGTCCCCTTGGCGGAGCCACCTACGAGCAGTACTTC | CASSRPLGGATYEQYF
NA | TRBJ2-1 | TRBV6-6 | NA | TGTGCCAGCAGCGATCAGACTACCTACAATGAGCAGTTCTTC | CASSDQTTYNEQFF
NA | TRBJ2-5 | TRBV4-1 | NA | TGCGCCAGCAGCCAAGAGCCTAGTACCCAGTACTTC | CASSQEPSTQYF
NA | TRBJ2-3 | TRBV5-4 | NA | TGTGCCAGCAGCGCGGGACAGACGAGTTCAGATACGCAGTATTTT | CASSAGQTSSDTQYF
NA | TRBJ2-2 | TRBV28 | TRBD2 | TGTGCCAGCACGGGGGGAAAATACACCGGGGAGCTGTTTTTT | CASTGGKYTGELFF
NA | TRBJ1-1 | TRBV5-1 | NA | TGCGCCAGCAGCTTGGTCGTAGGACAGAACACTGAAGCTTTCTTT | CASSLVVGQNTEAFF
NA | TRBJ2-1 | TRBV5-1 | TRBD2 | TGCGCCAGCAGCCTAGGATCTAGCGGGACCTACAATGAGCAGTTCTTC | CASSLGSSGTYNEQFF
NA | TRBJ2-2 | TRBV6-4 | TRBD2 | TGTGCCAGCAGTGAAGGACTAGCGGGAGCCGGGGAGCTGTTTTTT | CASSEGLAGAGELFF
NA | TRBJ2-7 | TRBV18 | NA | TGTGCCAGCTCATCTTCAGGGGTATACTACGAGCAGTACTTC | CASSSSGVYYEQYF
NA | TRBJ2-5 | TRBV7-2 | TRBD2 | TGTGCCAGCAGCATCGATAAGGGACTAGCGGGGCCAGAGACCCAGTACTTC | CASSIDKGLAGPETQYF
NA | TRBJ2-7 | TRBV28 | NA | TGTGCCAGCAGCCCCCTTGGTAGCGGAGGCCCCTACGAGCAGTACTTC | CASSPLGSGGPYEQYF
NA | TRBJ2-4 | TRBV6-5 | TRBD1 | TGTGCCAGCAGTGTGGACAGGCCAAGTGGGAACATTCAGTACTTC | CASSVDRPSGNIQYF
NA | TRBJ1-1 | TRBV7-9 | NA | TGTGCCAGCAGCCTAACAGGGTCGCACACTGAAGCTTTCTTT | CASSLTGSHTEAFF
NA | TRBJ2-2 | TRBV7-3 | NA | TGTGCCAGCAGCGGCACACCAGGGAGATTGAACACCGGGGAGCTGTTTTTT | CASSGTPGRLNTGELFF
NA | TRBJ1-2 | TRBV19 | NA | TGTGCCAGTAGTCCCTCCACGGCCTATGGCTACACCTTC | CASSPSTAYGYTF
NA | TRBJ2-2 | TRBV30 | NA | TGTGCCTGGAGTGCTACCGGGGAGCTGTTTTTT | CAWSATGELFF
few | TRBJ1-1 | TRBV30 | NA | TGTGCCTGGAGTCCTCGGCAGGCTGAAGCTTTCTTT | CAWSPRQAEAFF
once | TRBJ2-2 | TRBV11-2 | NA | TGTGCCAGCAGCCCCTTTGGGGGCACCGGGGAGCTGTTTTTT | CASSPFGGTGELFF
NA | TRBJ2-7 | TRBV5-1 | TRBD2 | TGCGCCAGCAGCTTGGGAGCGGGAACCGCCTACGAGCAGTACTTC | CASSLGAGTAYEQYF
NA | TRBJ2-2 | TRBV18 | NA | TGTGCCAGCTCACCAGTCCGCGGGGGCCCGGGGGAGCTGTTTTTT | CASSPVRGGPGELFF
NA | TRBJ2-3 | TRBV28 | TRBD2 | TGTGCCAGCAGTTTTCGCCTAGCGGGAGTAACAGATACGCAGTATTTT | CASSFRLAGVTDTQYF
NA | TRBJ1-1 | TRBV28 | NA | TGTGCCAGCAGCCCCTCCAGGGGCCCCTGGGACACTGAAGCTTTCTTT | CASSPSRGPWDTEAFF
NA | TRBJ1-3 | TRBV4-2 | NA | TGTGCCAGCAGCCAACCGGGGACTGGAAACACCATATATTTT | CASSQPGTGNTIYF
NA | TRBJ1-5 | TRBV19 | NA | TGTGCCAGTAGTAGGGACACCTACAATCAGCCCCAGCATTTT | CASSRDTYNQPQHF
few | TRBJ1-1 | TRBV29-1 | NA | TGCAGCGTTGAAGGCCGACAGGCCGCCGGAGCTTTCTTT | CSVEGRQAAGAFF
few | TRBJ1-1 | TRBV14 | NA | TGTGCCAGCAGCAGTCAGAGAGCTGAAGCTTTCTTT | CASSSQRAEAFF
once | TRBJ2-5 | TRBV7-2 | TRBD2 | TGTGCCAGCAGCTTAGCCGGACTAGCGGGCCGGGTGGAGACCCAGTACTTC | CASSLAGLAGRVETQYF